The 9 T cell receptor beta chains presented below share a single source sample, sequenced in a study of CD8 T cells in Susac syndrome (dated by TCRdb to between 2017 and 2020). The library was generated by the immunoSEQ multiplex PCR assay. RNA was extracted with the RNeasy kit and roughly 0.45 to 1 ug was reverse transcribed using random hexamers. TCRdb reworked the public reads: Q25 trimming with fastp, MiXCR clone assembly, productive beta chains retained. Every entry covers one CDR3 protein and lists the most common genes and DNA from its rows. This sample holds approximately 110,000 distinct CDR3 sequences; over 85% were observed only once. The ten largest make up approximately 0.3% of the sample. The sequencing input was CD8+ T cells from PBMCs. The receptors shown here come from a human donor with multiple sclerosis.

The rearrangement links TRBV7-8 to TRBJ2-7, with D perhaps TRBD1 (5 bases). V lost 3 bases and J 1 base, leaving 10 bases between the germline ends. The CDR3 runs to 14 residues. The V gene's germline CDR1 is SGHVS and CDR2 FQNEAQ. The CDR3 DNA follows: TGTGCCAGCAGCTTTCCAACAGGTTCCTACGAGCAGTACTTC. This codes for CASSFPTGSYEQYF.

The chain is built from TRBV5-6 and TRBJ2-2; D gene uncertain. The V gene's germline CDR1 is SGHDT and CDR2 YYEEEE. The CDR3 loop spans 13 amino acids. Between the trimmed V and J ends, which lost 0 bases and 8 bases, there was a span of 8 bases. As DNA, the CDR3 is TGTGCCAGCAGCTTGGGGGCACCGGGGGAGCTGTTTTTT. This codes for CASSLGAPGELFF.

The chain combines TRBV15 with TRBJ2-1; TRBD1 matches at 10 bases. Trimming took 3 bases from V and 4 from J; bases not matched to a gene: 15. Looked up from germline, CDR1 is LNHNV and CDR2 is YYDKDF (reference sequence). This CDR3 contains 19 residues. CDR3 in amino acids: CATSSPGQGTHGSYNEQFF. The CDR3 region has the DNA TGTGCCACCAGCAGCCCGGGACAGGGGACGCACGGATCTTACAATGAGCAGTTCTTC.

V and J are TRBV5-1 and TRBJ1-5, with no clear D. Germline values: CDR1 SGHRS, CDR2 YFSETQ. This CDR3 is 15 amino acids long. Trimming removed 0 bases at V and 7 bases at J, with 14 bases between. The CDR3 loop is CASSLEPPKGQPQHF. The CDR3 region has the DNA TGCGCCAGCAGCTTGGAACCGCCTAAAGGGCAGCCCCAGCATTTT.

This chain uses TRBV7-6 with TRBJ1-1; TRBD1 matches 9 bases. The CDR3 is made up of 16 amino acids. Germline CDR1 is SGHVS and CDR2 is FNYEAQ. V was pared by 2 bases and J by 0 bases, with 4 bases of the junction left unmatched. This CDR3 is CASSLRDRAMNTEAFF. CDR3 DNA: TGTGCCAGCAGCTTAAGGGACAGGGCCATGAACACTGAAGCTTTCTTT. Variable domain in full (rest from reference TRBV7-6 and TRBJ1-1): GAGVSQSPRYKVTKRGQDVALRCDPISGHVSLYWYRQALGQGPEFLTYFNYEAQQDKSGLPNDRFSAERPEGSISTLTIQRTEQRDSAMYRCASSLRDRAMNTEAFFGQGTRLTVV.

The DNA for the CDR3 is TGCAGCGTTGAAGGGGCATCTCGCCCCTACGAGCAGTACTTC. Translating gives CSVEGASRPYEQYF. This chain links TRBV29-1 with TRBJ2-7; D unresolved. The CDR3 sequence is 14 residues long. V was clipped by 1 base and J by 2 bases, with 12 bases between them. Germline CDR1 is SQVTM and CDR2 is ANQGSEA.

This clonotype has only one observation. V and J are TRBV9 and TRBJ1-1; D gene ambiguous. The V gene's germline CDR1 is SGDLS and CDR2 YYNGEE. The CDR3 is made up of 15 amino acids. Trimming pared 4 bases from V and 0 bases from J, leaving 13 bases between. The CDR3 nucleotides read TGTGCCAGCAGCCCACCCGCGATCATGAACACTGAAGCTTTCTTT. As protein: CASSPPAIMNTEAFF. Variable domain in full (rest from reference TRBV9 and TRBJ1-1): DSGVTQTPKHLITATGQRVTLRCSPRSGDLSVYWYQQSLDQGLQFLIQYYNGEERAKGNILERFSAQQFPDLHSELNLSSLELGDSALYFCASSPPAIMNTEAFFGQGTRLTVV.

V and J are TRBV21-1 and TRBJ2-7; the table's D gene call, TRBD2, was not cross checked with the DNA. TRBV21-1 is termed a pseudogene. The CDR3 extends over 20 amino acids. The CDR3 coding sequence is TGTGCCAGCAGCAAAGTAAGTGGGGTACCAGGTTGGGCCCTTACTGGTGAGCAGTACGTC. This gives the protein CASSKVSGVPGWALTGEQYV.

V usage is TRBV20-1 and J usage is TRBJ2-7, with 8 positions matching TRBD1. CDR1 DFQATT and CDR2 SNEGSKA come from the germline V gene (reference sequence). CDR3 length: 14 amino acids. V dropped 5 bases and J dropped 5; count of bases not matched to a gene: 11. CDR3 region: CSAPPRQGSHEQYF. As DNA, the CDR3 is TGCAGTGCTCCGCCTCGACAGGGGTCCCACGAGCAGTACTTC.